This T cell receptor (beta chain) was found in a study of OX40 agonist ivuxolimab in advanced cancers. Study background: Three patients got partial responses; one had hepatocellular carcinoma and two had cutaneous melanoma.

As for this clone: Its antigen remains unidentified.

The CDR3 covers 16 residues. The germline gives CDR1 MNHNS, CDR2 SASEGT. V trimming: 2 bases; J trimming: 0 bases; junction bases outside the gene matches: 4. General study results and limits: No determination was made of the antigen specificity of the expanded peripheral T cells. Averaged across samples, CD8+ T cells carried more expanded clones than CD4+ did.

The protocol was immunoSEQ multiplex PCR, while the TCRdb copy is restricted to in-frame clones and leaves out a portion. The sample has 65,000 to 90,000 clones, approximately 90% seen once; the top ten hold 0.4% to 0.55%. The sequence derives from an adult with an advanced solid tumor such as melanoma, head and neck, liver or kidney cancer. This material consisted of CD4+ or CD8+ T cells sorted from blood, taken in a trial of the OX40 agonist ivuxolimab. V and J are TRBV6-1 and TRBJ2-1; 7 nucleotides line up with TRBD2. The CDR3 region is CASSERSGNSYNEQFF. The CDR3 DNA reads as TGTGCCAGCAGTGAACGAAGCGGGAACTCCTACAATGAGCAGTTCTTC.